This TCR beta chain was retrieved from a study of cytomegalovirus exposure and HLA in healthy donors. This clone was recorded a few times. Its specificity is unknown. The CDR3 consists of 15 residues. After removal of 8 bases from V and 1 base from J, the junction contained 6 bases not matched to a gene. The germline CDR1 and CDR2 sequences are MRHNA and SNTAGT. The PCR used 60 Vbeta and 13 Jbeta primers. Here immunoSEQ multiplex PCR was the method, and the copy in TCRdb shows in-frame clones only, minus some. The sample comprises roughly 160,000 clones, roughly 85% of which are singletons, and 1% rests with the top ten. General study findings and limits: HLA alleles showed associations with 16,951 TCR beta sequences in a later analysis, at a 0.05 false discovery rate. 87-base-pair reads could not separate some V segments, including TRBV6-2 and TRBV6-3.

V gene TRBV6-4 combines with J gene TRBJ2-2, with TRBD2 identical over 8 bases. The sequence came from a boy under 10 years old in good health and CMV-seronegative. Sequenced sample: PBMCs. In DNA form, the CDR3 reads TGTGCCAGCCGGGAGGGAGAAGTGAACACCGGGGAGCTGTTTTTT. Its protein product is CASREGEVNTGELFF.